This TCR beta chain stems from a study of blood T cell repertoires in COVID-19. Looking at the study overall: Sources were T cells, B-cell-depleted T cells, or PBMCs; the material itself was cDNA or gDNA.

Germline-derived CDR1 and CDR2 are LNHDA and SQIVND (reference sequence). V shed 5 bases, J shed 7 bases, and the junction held 12 bases outside the gene matches. The CDR3 totals 15 residues. The method was immunoSEQ multiplex PCR; TCRdb's version includes in-frame clones alone and lacks a portion of them. The sample carries a few hundred thousand clones, roughly 90% recorded once. The TCR comes from a woman between 40 and 50 years old who had been exposed to COVID-19. The source material was PBMCs or T cells enriched from blood (not recorded which). This sequence joins TRBV19 and TRBJ1-2; 8 nucleotides match TRBD1. The CDR3 DNA reads as TGTGCCAGTAGTTTAAGCCGACAGGGGTCAGGTGGCTACACCTTC. Translation gives CASSLSRQGSGGYTF.